The next 30 T cell receptor beta chains were all read from a single sample in a study of beta chain features in type 1 diabetes. The isolated RNA, all of it, was reverse transcribed, so expressed TCRB transcripts were what got sequenced. The assay was immunoSEQ multiplex PCR, and TCRdb's table has in-frame clones only and misses some. The data hold about 180,000 clones, with around an eighth observed a single time. The sequenced sample was central memory CD4+ T cells from blood. The receptors were gathered from a young woman in good health.

This clone was picked up a small number of times. The rearrangement joins TRBV28 to TRBJ2-7, with 9 bases matching TRBD2. The germline CDR1 and CDR2 sequences are MDHEN and SYDVKM. The V segment lost 5 bases and the J segment 2 bases; nucleotides outside the gene matches: 7. The CDR3 totals 15 residues. The CDR3 nucleotides read TGTGCCAGCAGTACCCGGGTAGCGGGAGCCTACGAGCAGTACTTC. The encoded protein is CASSTRVAGAYEQYF.

The genes are TRBV28 and TRBJ2-7; possible D gene TRBD1, 5 bases. Trimming took off 2 bases at V and 3 bases at J, with 14 bases between the two ends. Looked up from germline, CDR1 is MDHEN and CDR2 is SYDVKM. The CDR3 runs 15 residues. The CDR3 sequence: CASSLIPSRDYEQYF. CDR3 sequence (DNA): TGTGCCAGCAGTTTAATCCCCTCCAGGGACTACGAGCAGTACTTC.

The V gene is TRBV4-2, the J gene TRBJ1-3, with 7 positions matching TRBD1. CDR3 length: 17 residues. Germline assignment: CDR1 LGHNA and CDR2 YNFKEQ. V lost 0 bases, J lost 3 bases, and 8 bases stayed unmatched. CDR3 sequence: CASSQDSMRGLGNTIYF. For the CDR3, the DNA is TGTGCCAGCAGCCAAGATAGTATGAGGGGGCTTGGAAACACCATATATTTT.

This clone appeared a few times. V usage is TRBV5-1 and J usage is TRBJ2-5; maybe TRBD2 (6 bases). Per germline, CDR1 SGHRS and CDR2 YFSETQ. The CDR3 loop spans 13 amino acids. Trimming shortened V by 3 bases and J by 5 bases, and 11 bases separated the two germline ends. The CDR3 nucleotides read TGCGCCAGCAGCTCCCAGGGACTGGAGACCCAGTACTTC. Protein sequence: CASSSQGLETQYF.

This rearrangement joins TRBV7-9 to TRBJ2-7, with TRBD1 identical over 7 bases. This CDR3 contains 12 residues. CDR1 SEHNR and CDR2 FQNEAQ come from the germline V gene (reference sequence). J lost 10 bases, V lost 4 bases, and 7 bases had no gene match. CDR3 sequence (DNA): TGTGCCAGCAGCTCCGACAGGGTAGGCCAGTACTTC. Translating gives CASSSDRVGQYF.

The chain is built from TRBV7-6 and TRBJ2-2; the D gene is possibly TRBD1 (5 bases). V lost 5 bases, J lost 1 base, and 11 bases lay in between. Germline V gene lookup returns CDR1 SGHVS and CDR2 FNYEAQ. This CDR3 contains 15 residues. DNA of the CDR3: TGTGCCAGCAGCCTCGTCCAGGGGAACACCGGGGAGCTGTTTTTT. It encodes CASSLVQGNTGELFF.

The table lists this clone with a few counts. The rearrangement links TRBV5-4 to TRBJ2-7; possibly TRBD1 for D (5 bases). CDR1 and CDR2 from the germline V gene are SGHNT and YYREEE (reference sequence). Deletions cut 0 bases from V and 1 base from J, with 17 bases between. This CDR3 is built from 17 residues. The CDR3 coding sequence is TGTGCCAGCAGCTTGGGACAGATAAGGCGTGGATCCTACGAGCAGTACTTC. Its protein is CASSLGQIRRGSYEQYF.

The rearrangement joins TRBV29-1 to TRBJ1-5; D is undetermined. V gave up 4 bases and J gave up 1 base, with 14 bases separating them. Germline V gene sequence: CDR1 SQVTM, CDR2 ANQGSEA. The CDR3 has 15 amino acids. CDR3 region: CSVVLSGSSNQPQHF. The CDR3 coding sequence is TGCAGCGTTGTGCTAAGCGGGTCCAGCAATCAGCCCCAGCATTTT. Looking up the rest from reference TRBV29-1 and TRBJ1-5 gives the full variable domain: SAVISQKPSRDICQRGTSLTIQCQVDSQVTMMFWYRQQPGQSLTLIATANQGSEATYESGFVIDKFPISRPNLTFSTLTVSNMSPEDSSIYLCSVVLSGSSNQPQHFGDGTRLSIL.

This clone showed up just a few times. This chain joins TRBV2 and TRBJ1-5; the D is unclear. This CDR3 is built from 17 residues. V lost 4 bases and J 2 bases, leaving 18 bases between the germline ends. Germline loops: CDR1 SNHLY, CDR2 FYNNEI. The CDR3 sequence: CASSVRYEALGNQPQHF. The CDR3 DNA reads TGTGCCAGCAGTGTACGTTATGAGGCTCTGGGCAATCAGCCCCAGCATTTT.

CDR3 sequence (DNA): TGCAGCCACCGCGAGGGGGCAGATACGCAGTATTTT. Translating it yields CSHREGADTQYF. The rearrangement uses TRBV29-1 and TRBJ2-3; D is perhaps TRBD1 (6 bases). The V gene lost 8 bases and the J gene lost 4 bases, with 13 bases spanning the gap. In germline, CDR1 is SQVTM, CDR2 ANQGSEA. The CDR3 sequence is 12 residues long.

This clone came up a few times. The chain employs TRBV4-1 and TRBJ2-1; 10 nucleotides match TRBD2. The CDR3 has 17 amino acids. Germline V gene lookup returns CDR1 MGHRA and CDR2 YSYEKL. With 5 bases clipped from V and 6 bases from J, the junction kept 13 bases outside the gene matches. CDR3 nucleotides: TGCGCCAGCAGCGCAGGGGGGAGGGGACTAGCGTCCAATGAGCAGTTCTTC. Protein: CASSAGGRGLASNEQFF.

This clone was detected a few times. The CDR3 DNA is TGTGCCAGCAGCCGGGAGAATCAGCCCCAGCATTTT. It codes for CASSRENQPQHF. The gene calls are TRBV7-2 and TRBJ1-5; D uncertain. The germline CDR1 and CDR2 sequences are SGHTA and FQGNSA. Deletions cut 5 bases from V and 4 bases from J, with 6 bases between. This CDR3 spans 12 amino acids.

This clone was detected only a few times. The rearrangement joins TRBV18 to TRBJ1-2; no definite D call. This CDR3 has 14 amino acids. CDR1 and CDR2 (germline): KGHSH, LQKENI. V lost 3 bases and J lost 3, with 11 bases in between. CDR3 protein: CASSPSQRHYGYTF. CDR3 DNA: TGTGCCAGCTCACCGTCCCAGAGGCACTATGGCTACACCTTC.

This clone was detected a few times. CDR3 coding DNA: TGTGCCAGCAGCTCCGCGAGCGGGAGAGGCACCGGGGAGCTGTTTTTT. Its protein is CASSSASGRGTGELFF. The chain links TRBV5-4 to TRBJ2-2; 8 bases match TRBD2. Per germline, CDR1 SGHNT and CDR2 YYREEE (reference sequence). The CDR3 covers 16 residues. V lost 3 bases and J lost 4; bases outside the gene matches: 8.

This clone came up a few times. The V and J genes are TRBV19 and TRBJ2-5; unclear D gene. The CDR3 consists of 11 residues. V was trimmed by 6 bases and J by 2 bases, leaving 4 bases between them. CDR1 and CDR2 (germline): LNHDA, SQIVND (reference sequence). The CDR3 protein is CASRQQETQYF. CDR3 DNA sequence: TGTGCCAGTAGGCAGCAAGAGACCCAGTACTTC. The full variable domain, with the rest looked up from reference TRBV19 and TRBJ2-5, is DGGITQSPKYLFRKEGQNVTLSCEQNLNHDAMYWYRQDPGQGLRLIYYSQIVNDFQKGDIAEGYSVSREKKESFPLTVTSAQKNPTAFYLCASRQQETQYFGPGTRLLVL.

This clone was recorded at least ten times. The chain has TRBV6-6 and TRBJ1-5; 8 bases line up with TRBD1. The germline CDR1 and CDR2 sequences are MNHNY and SVGAGI (reference sequence). V shed 2 bases and J 5 bases; nucleotides not matched to a gene: 8. The CDR3 totals 16 residues. Written as DNA, the CDR3 is TGTGCCAGCAGTTACCCGAGACAGGGGCGAGATCAGCCCCAGCATTTT. This encodes CASSYPRQGRDQPQHF.

This clone was seen more than once but under ten times. This rearrangement joins TRBV5-1 to TRBJ2-1; TRBD1 is a possible D gene (6 bases). Trimming left V 6 bases short and J 5 bases short, with 18 bases between. This CDR3 has 15 residues. The V gene's germline CDR1 is SGHRS and CDR2 YFSETQ. CDR3 residues: CASMGAGRQDNEQFF. The CDR3 DNA is TGCGCCAGCATGGGGGCGGGTCGACAGGACAATGAGCAGTTCTTC.

About this clone: Because the CDR3 is missing its conserved closing phenylalanine or tryptophan, this is likely a read error. No DNA is shown, since the ends of the CDR3 on it are uncertain; the CDR3 is the one TCRdb lists. V usage is TRBV28 and J usage is TRBJ1-1; the table's D gene call, TRBD1, was not cross checked with the DNA. The CDR3 length is 11 residues, termini included. Germline CDR1 reads MDHEN; CDR2 reads SYDVKM. The CDR3 spells CASSFEDSVSL.

The V gene is TRBV5-1, the J gene TRBJ2-1, with 11 bases matching TRBD2. V lost 3 bases, J lost 10 bases, and 12 bases stayed unmatched. The V gene's germline CDR1 is SGHRS and CDR2 YFSETQ. The CDR3 loop spans 16 amino acids. The CDR3 region is CASSSSSVAGGQEQFF. The CDR3 DNA reads as TGCGCCAGCAGCTCTTCAAGCGTAGCGGGAGGGCAGGAGCAGTTCTTC. Filled out from reference TRBV5-1 and TRBJ2-1, the complete variable domain reads KAGVTQTPRYLIKTRGQQVTLSCSPISGHRSVSWYQQTPGQGLQFLFEYFSETQRNKGNFPGRFSGRQFSNSRSEMNVSTLELGDSALYLCASSSSSVAGGQEQFFGPGTRLTVL.

This sequence joins TRBV4-1 and TRBJ2-7; 9 bases agree with TRBD2. The CDR3 is 15 amino acids. With 3 bases clipped from V and 0 bases from J, the junction kept 3 bases outside the gene matches. In germline, CDR1 is MGHRA, CDR2 YSYEKL. CDR3 DNA: TGCGCCAGCAGCCATCGGACTAGCGCCTCCTACGAGCAGTACTTC. It translates to CASSHRTSASYEQYF.

This clone came up a few times. V is TRBV5-1 and J is TRBJ2-7, with D perhaps matching TRBD1 (8 bases). Deletions cut 0 bases from V and 3 bases from J, with 13 bases between. This CDR3 is 15 amino acids long. Germline CDR1 and CDR2: SGHRS and YFSETQ. The CDR3 nucleotides read TGCGCCAGCAGCTTGGGGACAGGGAGGGGCTACGAGCAGTACTTC. Translating gives CASSLGTGRGYEQYF.

This clone was recorded a few times. This chain connects TRBV6-5 to TRBJ1-1, with 7 nucleotides matching TRBD1. Germline values: CDR1 MNHEY, CDR2 SVGAGI. V lost 2 bases, J lost 5 bases, and 5 bases stayed unmatched. There are 14 residues in the CDR3. The CDR3 DNA follows: TGTGCCAGCAGTTACCTCACAGGGGTGACTGAAGCTTTCTTT. As protein: CASSYLTGVTEAFF.

This clone occurred a few times. The rearrangement links TRBV14 to TRBJ2-2, with 9 bases that match TRBD2. The V gene's germline CDR1 is SGHDN and CDR2 FVKESK. V lost 0 bases to trimming and J lost 5 bases; unmatched junction nucleotides: 10. The CDR3 extends over 18 amino acids. The CDR3 spells CASSQESSLAGLTGELFF. For the CDR3, the DNA is TGTGCCAGCAGCCAAGAATCGAGTCTAGCGGGACTTACCGGGGAGCTGTTTTTT.

In its sample, this clone was seen a few times. The CDR3 sequence is CASSPTQGTNEKLFF. CDR3 coding DNA: TGTGCCAGTAGTCCCACCCAGGGAACTAATGAAAAACTGTTTTTT. This rearrangement joins TRBV19 to TRBJ1-4, with D tentatively TRBD1 (5 bases). V lost 5 bases and J 1 base, leaving 11 bases between the germline ends. The V gene's germline CDR1 is LNHDA and CDR2 SQIVND (reference sequence). The CDR3 is made up of 15 amino acids. Full variable domain (missing parts from reference TRBV19 and TRBJ1-4): DGGITQSPKYLFRKEGQNVTLSCEQNLNHDAMYWYRQDPGQGLRLIYYSQIVNDFQKGDIAEGYSVSREKKESFPLTVTSAQKNPTAFYLCASSPTQGTNEKLFFGSGTQLSVL.

This clone was detected only a few times. The chain is built from TRBV6-5 and TRBJ2-1, with D tentatively TRBD2 (6 bases). V gave up 5 bases and J gave up 4 bases, with 15 bases separating them. CDR1 is MNHEY and CDR2 is SVGAGI in the germline V gene. This CDR3 is 15 amino acids long. CDR3 nucleotides: TGTGCCAGCAGTGGGAGACTAGAGAGGTACAATGAGCAGTTCTTC. The encoded protein is CASSGRLERYNEQFF.

This clone was picked up a small number of times. This sequence joins TRBV4-1 and TRBJ2-7, with TRBD2 as a possible D gene (6 bases). CDR3 length: 15 amino acids. Per germline, CDR1 MGHRA and CDR2 YSYEKL. The V end lost 2 bases, the J end lost 3 bases, and 14 bases lay between the germline ends. CDR3 loop: CASSQSEGRHYEQYF. For the CDR3, the DNA is TGCGCCAGCAGCCAATCGGAGGGGAGGCACTACGAGCAGTACTTC.

The chain couples TRBV6-5 to TRBJ2-1, with 10 bases identical to TRBD2. The length of the CDR3 is 14 residues. The V and J ends lost 4 bases and 9 bases, in that order; junction bases with no gene match: 6. The germline V gene has CDR1 MNHEY and CDR2 SVGAGI. The CDR3 reads CASSFTSGNGEQFF. CDR3 coding DNA: TGTGCCAGCAGTTTCACTAGCGGGAATGGTGAGCAGTTCTTC.

The chain combines TRBV11-2 with TRBJ1-5; 9 nucleotides line up with TRBD1. The germline V gene encodes CDR1 SGHAT and CDR2 FQNNGV. J lost 3 bases, V lost 4 bases, and 13 bases had no gene match. CDR3 size: 18 residues. The CDR3: CASSSCWDRECANQPQHF. The CDR3 DNA sequence: TGTGCCAGCAGCTCATGCTGGGACAGGGAATGTGCCAATCAGCCCCAGCATTTT.

This clone was seen a single time. The chain joins TRBV7-9 to TRBJ1-5, with 11 bases that match TRBD1. This CDR3 has 13 amino acids. Germline trimming cut 10 bases from V and 7 bases from J; bases unmatched to any gene: 6. The germline V gene encodes CDR1 SEHNR and CDR2 FQNEAQ (reference sequence). The CDR3 DNA follows: TGTGCCATCGGGACAGGGGGAGGACAGCCCCAGCATTTT. It codes for CAIGTGGGQPQHF.

This clone has more than one count but fewer than ten. The rearrangement joins TRBV14 to TRBJ2-1, with a possible D match to TRBD1 (5 bases). Germline CDR1 reads SGHDN; CDR2 reads FVKESK. The ends were cut back, 4 bases at V and 9 bases at J, with 19 bases in the middle. The CDR3 runs 15 residues. The CDR3 nucleotides are TGTGCCAGCAGCCCCGTGGCCCAGGGCGGTGGTGAGCAGTTCTTC. Protein sequence: CASSPVAQGGGEQFF.